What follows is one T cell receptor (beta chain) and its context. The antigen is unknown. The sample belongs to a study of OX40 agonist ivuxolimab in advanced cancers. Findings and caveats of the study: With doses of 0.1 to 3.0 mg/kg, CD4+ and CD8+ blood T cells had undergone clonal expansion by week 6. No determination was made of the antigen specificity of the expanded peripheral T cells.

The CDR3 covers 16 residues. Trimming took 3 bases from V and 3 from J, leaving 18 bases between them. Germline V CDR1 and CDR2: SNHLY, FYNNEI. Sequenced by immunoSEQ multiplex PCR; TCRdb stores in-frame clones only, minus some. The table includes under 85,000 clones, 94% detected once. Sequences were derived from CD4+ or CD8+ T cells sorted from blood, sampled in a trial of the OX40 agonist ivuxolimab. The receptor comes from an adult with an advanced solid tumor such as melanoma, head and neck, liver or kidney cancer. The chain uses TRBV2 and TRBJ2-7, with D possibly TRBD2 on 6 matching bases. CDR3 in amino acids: CASSDVQGRGGYEQYF. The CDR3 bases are TGTGCCAGCAGTGACGTTCAGGGTCGGGGAGGCTACGAGCAGTACTTC.